This entry features one T cell receptor beta chain sequence. Its antigen is unknown. This sample stems from a study of cytotoxic CD8 clonotypes in ibrutinib-treated CLL. Study observations and caveats: Clonality went higher at ibrutinib response and then dropped back toward baseline at progression.

Repertoires were generated with immunoSEQ multiplex PCR, while TCRdb's copy carries only in-frame clones and drops some. The sample holds tens of thousands of clones, 69% seen once. Material: PBMCs, obtained after 12 months of ibrutinib treatment. This receptor was taken from a human donor with chronic lymphocytic leukemia.

The CDR3 nucleotides read TGTGCCAGCAGCACACAGGGGGAGTTCGATGGCTACACCTTC. Residues: CASSTQGEFDGYTF. The chain links TRBV7-9 to TRBJ1-2; TRBD1 agrees at 8 bases. The junction had 8 bases not matched to a gene; V was cut back by 5 bases and J by 6 bases. Germline loops: CDR1 SEHNR, CDR2 FQNEAQ (reference sequence). This CDR3 region has 14 residues. Together with reference TRBV7-9 and TRBJ1-2, the CDR3 gives the full variable domain: DTGVSQNPRHKITKRGQNVTFRCDPISEHNRLYWYRQTLGQGPEFLTYFQNEAQLEKSRLLSDRFSAERPKGSFSTLEIQRTEQGDSAMYLCASSTQGEFDGYTFGSGTRLTVV.